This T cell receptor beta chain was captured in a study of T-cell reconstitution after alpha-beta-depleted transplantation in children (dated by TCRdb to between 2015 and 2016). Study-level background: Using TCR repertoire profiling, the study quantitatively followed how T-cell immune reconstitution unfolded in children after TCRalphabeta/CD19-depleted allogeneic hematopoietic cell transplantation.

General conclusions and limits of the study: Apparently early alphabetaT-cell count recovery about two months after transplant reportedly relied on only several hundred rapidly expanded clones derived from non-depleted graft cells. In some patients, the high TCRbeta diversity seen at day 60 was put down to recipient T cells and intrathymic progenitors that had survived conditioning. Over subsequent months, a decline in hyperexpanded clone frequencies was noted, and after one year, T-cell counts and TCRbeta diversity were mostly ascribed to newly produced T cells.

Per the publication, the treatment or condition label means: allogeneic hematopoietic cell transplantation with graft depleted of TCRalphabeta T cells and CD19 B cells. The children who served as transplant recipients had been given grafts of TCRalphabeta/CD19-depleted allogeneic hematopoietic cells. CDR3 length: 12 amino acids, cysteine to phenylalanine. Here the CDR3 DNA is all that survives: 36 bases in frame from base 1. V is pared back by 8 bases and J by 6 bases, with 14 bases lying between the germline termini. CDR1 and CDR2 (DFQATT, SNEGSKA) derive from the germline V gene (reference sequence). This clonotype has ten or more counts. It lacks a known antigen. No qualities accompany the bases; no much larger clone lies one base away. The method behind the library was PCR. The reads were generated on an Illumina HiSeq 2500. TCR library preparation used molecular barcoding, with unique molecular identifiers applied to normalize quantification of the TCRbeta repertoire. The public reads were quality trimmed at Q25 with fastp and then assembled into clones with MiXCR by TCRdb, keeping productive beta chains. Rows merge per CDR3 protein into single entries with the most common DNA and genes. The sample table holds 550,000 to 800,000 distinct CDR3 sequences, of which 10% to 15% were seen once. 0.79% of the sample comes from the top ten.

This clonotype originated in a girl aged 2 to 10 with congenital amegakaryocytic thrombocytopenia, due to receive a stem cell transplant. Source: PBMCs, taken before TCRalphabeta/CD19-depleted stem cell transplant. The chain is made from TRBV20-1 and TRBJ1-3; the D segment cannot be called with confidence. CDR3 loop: CSSRTGENTIYF. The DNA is TGCAGTTCTCGGACCGGCGAAAACACCATATATTTT.